Below, one TCR beta chain is given with its context. This clone's antigen is unknown. No qualities accompany the bases; no much larger clone lies one base away. The sample comes from a study of shared clonotypes between healthy human individuals (TCRdb year 2020). About the study as a whole: The cohort comprised a couple of women and a few men aged 18 to 49 years. For each donor, CD4 naive and CD4 memory were each given three plates, CD8 naive was given two plates, and CD8 memory was given one plate. To estimate repertoire size and how much clonotypes are shared between individuals, the study performed deep sequencing of blood TCR repertoires from roughly five healthy adults. Different laboratories and diverse techniques were used to prepare libraries and sequence TCR repertoires, to increase sequencing depth and limit assay-specific biases. Leukapheresis yielded between about 0.85 and 10 billion PBMCs per donor. Overall results and qualifications from the work: Sampling was restricted to blood, and TCR repertoires in tissue are likely to differ from TCR repertoires in blood. Across four donors, 5% to 6% of naive CD4, around 3.5% of naive CD8, 2.3% of memory CD4, and 0.3% to 0.45% of memory CD8 clonotypes were shared. Because the study included a small number of donors, the genetic and exposure-history diversity represented was limited. Even with the large sequencing depth, rarefaction of the sorted-subset datasets indicated that sequencing was incomplete. Compared with non-shared clonotypes, the clonotypes found in all four sorted-subset donors had higher generation probabilities. Pairwise subsampling indicated that sequencing depth was expected to affect the degree of clonotype sharing among donors. Estimated clonotype richness was generally larger for naive than for memory subsets.

CD8 naive samples were CD45RO-negative cells positively selected for CCR7, giving a CD45RA+CCR7+ population that excluded TemRA cells. Healthy HIV-negative adults with no recently reported acute infections or vaccinations were included as donors. Only Caucasian adults living in Nashville, Tennessee, USA were represented among the donors. Blood was collected by leukapheresis, and PBMCs were isolated by Ficoll-Histopaque density gradient centrifugation and then cryopreserved in liquid nitrogen vapor phase. Purity and quantity of every magnetically sorted T cell population were checked by analytical flow cytometry. Each sorted fraction had its genomic DNA isolated and then quantified by UV absorbance on a Nanodrop 2000c. The CDR3 has 15 amino acids, counting the end cysteine and phenylalanine. Only the CDR3 DNA is retained, 45 bases long and in frame from the first base. V loses 5 bases at its end and J loses 4 bases; junction bases beyond the gene matches: 11. In the germline V gene, CDR1 corresponds to SGHTA and CDR2 to FQGNSA.

TCR CDR3 regions were amplified from genomic DNA by multiplex PCR using the deep immunoSEQ assay. Extracted genomic DNA from each cell subset was spread evenly across all wells of several immunoSEQ 96-well plates, with each plate serving as a replicate. For sorted subsets, roughly 190 ng of genomic DNA, equivalent to 25,000 to 35,000 T cell genomes, went into each replicate PCR. Purified libraries were measured with a Qubit 3.0 fluorometer, size-checked on a Bioanalyzer 2100, and measured again with the KAPA Library Quantification kit. Every immunoSEQ 96-well plate was sequenced on a dedicated single-read 150-cycle Illumina NextSeq 550 flow cell. Per the authors' processing: Because the immunoSEQ output included only junctional sequences and no quality scores, the filtering could not be the same as the filtering used for full-length reads. To assign V/J genes and CDR3, sequences were annotated against IMGT germline references using PyIR, a Python wrapper for IgBLAST v1.9. Any read was removed if the V/J assignment was weak (E-value above 1e-6), the CDR3 was missing, or the read contained stop codons, out-of-frame junctions, or ambiguous translated residues. V3J clonotypes were defined by identical inferred V gene, J gene, and CDR3 amino acid sequence. Percentage overlap between repertoires was computed as shared unique clonotypes divided by the size of the smaller repertoire. Repertoire richness was assessed with RTK rarefaction, the Chao1 estimator, and Recon v2.1 estimates of unobserved clonotypes. For all TCRbeta clonotypes obtained by the gDNA method from several donors, generation probabilities were computed with OLGA. Entries here come from immuneACCESS through TCRdb and include only in-frame sequences with V and J called. Some clones fail to appear in such tables; in the studies checked, an unresolved V gene covers under half of the shortfall, and the cause of the remainder is unknown. V and J calls and clone size come straight from that table; D and trimming were deduced from the DNA. The sample records roughly 2.1 million clones, 85% to 95% of which are singletons. The ten largest clones add up to more than 1.5% of the sample.

Sequencing was done on a sample of naive CD8+ T cells from PBMCs. Interpreted using the paper, the cell subset or site label stands for: CD45RA+CCR7+. This TCR derives from a man between 18 and 35 years old in good health. Some clones in this sample may be carry-over from other donors' samples. The sequence joins TRBV7-2 to TRBJ2-7, with TRBD2 matching 7 junction bases. The nucleotide sequence reads TGTGCCAGCAGCGAGGGCGGCGGGAGTGGTTACGAGCAGTACTTC. Translated, this is CASSEGGGSGYEQYF.